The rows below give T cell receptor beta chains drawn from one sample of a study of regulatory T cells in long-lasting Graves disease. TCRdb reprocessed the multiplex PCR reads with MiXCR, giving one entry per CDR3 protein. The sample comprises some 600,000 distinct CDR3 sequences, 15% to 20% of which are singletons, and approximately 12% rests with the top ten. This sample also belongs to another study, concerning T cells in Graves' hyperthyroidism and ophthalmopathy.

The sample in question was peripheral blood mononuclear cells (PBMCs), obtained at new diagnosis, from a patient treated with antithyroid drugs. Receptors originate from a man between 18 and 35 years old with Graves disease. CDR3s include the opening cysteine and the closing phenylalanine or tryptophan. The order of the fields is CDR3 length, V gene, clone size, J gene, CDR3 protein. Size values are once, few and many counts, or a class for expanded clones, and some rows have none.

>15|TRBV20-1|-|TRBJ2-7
CSAPNSRTGGNEQYF
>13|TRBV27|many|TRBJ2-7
CASSFSGGHEQYF
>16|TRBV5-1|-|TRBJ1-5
CASSLSREGGNQPQHF
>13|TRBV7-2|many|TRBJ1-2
CASSGRDRIGYTF
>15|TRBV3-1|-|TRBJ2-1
CASSQDRLAYNEQFF
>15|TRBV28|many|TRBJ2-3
CASTLGGNWVNTQYF
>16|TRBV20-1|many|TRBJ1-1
CSANTPGQGHRAEAFF
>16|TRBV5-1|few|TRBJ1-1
CASSDRGFVGNTEAFF
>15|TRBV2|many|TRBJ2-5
CASSETGTTQETQYF
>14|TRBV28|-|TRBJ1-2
CASSIQQGSCGYIF
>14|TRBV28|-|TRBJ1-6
CASSYNRVLSPLHF
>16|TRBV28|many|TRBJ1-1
CASSTPQVQMNTEAFF
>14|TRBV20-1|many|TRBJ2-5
CSAPGTHDGGAQYF
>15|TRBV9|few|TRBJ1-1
CASSPELITRGEAFF
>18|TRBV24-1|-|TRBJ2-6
CATSAPGTAGSGANVLTF
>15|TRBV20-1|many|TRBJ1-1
CSAPDPGAENTEAFF
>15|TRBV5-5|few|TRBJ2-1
CASSLYSGVYNEQFF
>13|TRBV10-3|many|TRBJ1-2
CAISEHGSYGYTF
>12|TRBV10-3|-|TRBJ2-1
CATQSSHNEQFF
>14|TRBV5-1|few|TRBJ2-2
CASSRGARTGELFF
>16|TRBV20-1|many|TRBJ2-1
CSARKRDSDTYNEQFF
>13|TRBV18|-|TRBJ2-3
CASSPDSATVGYF
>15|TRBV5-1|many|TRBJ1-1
CASSLTGSMNTEAFF
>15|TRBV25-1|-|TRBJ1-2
CASSSWDRFTYGYTF
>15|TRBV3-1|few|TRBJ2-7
CASRTLREGPYEQYF
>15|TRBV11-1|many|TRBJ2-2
CASSSAGPHSGELFF
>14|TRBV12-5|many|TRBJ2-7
CATDAGTGGVEQYF